Listed here are 7 T cell receptor beta chains from one sample, sequenced in a study of cytomegalovirus exposure and HLA in healthy donors. In the PCR, 60 Vbeta and 13 Jbeta primers were used. Assay used: immunoSEQ multiplex PCR; TCRdb lists only in-frame clones, some missing. This sample's table has about 130,000 clones. Sequences were obtained from PBMCs. These receptors were obtained from a man aged 30 to 39 in good health and CMV-seronegative.

The chain carries TRBV7-9 and TRBJ2-3, with D uncertain. Per germline, CDR1 SEHNR and CDR2 FQNEAQ (reference sequence). V lost 5 bases and J lost 5, with 14 bases in between. The CDR3 is 14 amino acids. The CDR3 region has the DNA TGTGCCAGCAGCGACCCTATTCGGAGAGATACGCAGTATTTT. Its protein is CASSDPIRRDTQYF.

This sequence joins TRBV28 and TRBJ2-7, with 9 bases matching TRBD1. With V trimmed by 11 bases and J by 4 bases, 9 bases remained unmatched. CDR3 length: 13 amino acids. Germline lookup yields CDR1 MDHEN and CDR2 SYDVKM. The DNA for the CDR3 is TGTGCCGCTCGGGACAGGGCCATTTACGAGCAGTACTTC. It yields the protein CAARDRAIYEQYF.

The rearrangement links TRBV2 to TRBJ1-4; a possible D gene is TRBD1 (6 bases). V was clipped by 11 bases and J by 4 bases, with 11 bases between them. Germline CDR1 reads SNHLY; CDR2 reads FYNNEI. This CDR3 has 12 amino acids. CDR3 in amino acids: CAGGGLNEKLFF. The CDR3 DNA is TGTGCCGGGGGGGGGCTTAATGAAAAACTGTTTTTT.

The chain employs TRBV30 and TRBJ1-1; TRBD1 might be the D (5 bases). Trimming removed 1 base from V and 11 bases from J, with 20 bases in between. The CDR3 is 14 residues long. The germline gives CDR1 GTSNPN, CDR2 SVGIG (reference sequence). DNA for the CDR3: TGTGCCTGGAGTGAGGGGAATAGGTTCCCTTGGGCTTTCTTT. Its translation is CAWSEGNRFPWAFF.

The chain is built from TRBV14 and TRBJ1-1; D gene uncertain. V lost 1 base to trimming and J lost 8 bases, with 8 bases between them. Looked up from germline, CDR1 is SGHDN and CDR2 is FVKESK. The CDR3 has 12 amino acids. The CDR3 DNA reads as TGTGCCAGCAGCCAAGGAACAGCCGAAGCTTTCTTT. Amino acids: CASSQGTAEAFF.

The V gene is TRBV28, the J gene TRBJ1-2; D is ambiguous. Trimming shortened V by 11 bases and J by 4 bases, and 17 bases separated the two germline ends. CDR3 length: 13 amino acids. Germline-derived CDR1 and CDR2 are MDHEN and SYDVKM. In nucleotides, the CDR3 is TGTGCCGCTATTCCCGCACGAGGCTATGGCTACACCTTC. As protein: CAAIPARGYGYTF.

The J gene is TRBJ2-1, the V gene TRBV7-3, with 10 bases identical to TRBD1. The germline CDR1 and CDR2 sequences are SGHTA and FQGTGA. Trimming removed 4 bases from V and 5 bases from J; junction bases left unmatched: 5. The CDR3 extends over 15 amino acids. The CDR3 region has the DNA TGTGCCAGCAGCTCCATAGGGACAGGGGACAATGAGCAGTTCTTC. It codes for CASSSIGTGDNEQFF.